This T cell receptor beta chain emerged from a study of patients and donors after allogeneic stem cell transplantation. TCRdb analysed the RT-PCR reads with MiXCR anew, one entry per CDR3 protein. The data hold approximately 1,300 distinct CDR3 sequences, with around two fifths observed a single time. This CDR3 is 13 amino acids long. V was clipped by 3 bases and J by 6 bases, with 10 bases between them. Germline V gene sequence: CDR1 MGHDK, CDR2 SYGVNS. Source material: blood, either unsorted or a sorted T cell fraction (not recorded which). This chain joins TRBV25-1 and TRBJ2-3, with D unresolved. This TCR was sampled from a human donor who was either an allogeneic HSCT recipient or a stem cell or donor lymphocyte infusion donor (not recorded which). It is not recorded whose cells these are; they may come from a transplant donor. CDR3 DNA: TGTGCCAGCAGTGACCGATCCGTGGATACGCAGTATTTT. The encoded protein is CASSDRSVDTQYF.